Each of the 22 T cell receptor beta chains below was sequenced from the same sample in a study of T cell changes during pregnancy in multiple sclerosis. The protocol was immunoSEQ multiplex PCR, while the TCRdb copy is restricted to in-frame clones and leaves out a portion. The repertoire includes tens of thousands of clones, roughly 93% of them detected once, and roughly 2.5% sits in the top ten. This sample comprised peripheral blood, obtained in the second trimester of pregnancy. The receptor source for this set is a female donor with multiple sclerosis, enrolled in a pregnancy study.

The chain joins TRBV6-5 to TRBJ2-7; 7 nucleotides line up with TRBD1. This CDR3 contains 15 residues. J gave up 5 bases and V 1 base, and 8 bases lay outside the gene matches. Germline V gene sequence: CDR1 MNHEY, CDR2 SVGAGI. This CDR3 reads CASSYFPTGHDEQYF. CDR3 DNA sequence: TGTGCCAGCAGTTACTTCCCGACAGGGCACGACGAGCAGTACTTC.

This chain joins TRBV29-1 and TRBJ2-7; 7 bases align to TRBD1. The CDR3 loop spans 13 amino acids. The germline gives CDR1 SQVTM, CDR2 ANQGSEA. V was pared by 5 bases and J by 3 bases, with 7 bases of the junction left unmatched. CDR3 sequence: CSVYGTEIYEQYF. The CDR3, as DNA: TGCAGCGTTTATGGGACAGAAATCTACGAGCAGTACTTC.

This sequence joins TRBV29-1 and TRBJ2-1, with a weak D call TRBD2 (5 bases). Looked up from germline, CDR1 is SQVTM and CDR2 is ANQGSEA. The CDR3 sequence is 13 residues long. Trimming stripped 4 bases from V and 0 bases from J, with 7 bases between. The chain's CDR3 is CSVVGSSYNEQFF. Written as DNA, the CDR3 is TGCAGCGTTGTGGGGAGCTCCTACAATGAGCAGTTCTTC.

The chain couples TRBV9 to TRBJ2-7, with D perhaps TRBD1 (6 bases). With 0 bases removed from V and 2 bases from J, the gap between germline ends came to 12 bases. CDR3 length equals 15 residues. Per the germline V gene, CDR1 is SGDLS and CDR2 is YYNGEE. The CDR3 nucleotides are TGTGCCAGCAGCGTAGGGGCAGGGGAAACCTACGAGCAGTACTTC. Protein sequence: CASSVGAGETYEQYF. Based on the CDR3 plus reference TRBV9 and TRBJ2-7, the full variable domain is DSGVTQTPKHLITATGQRVTLRCSPRSGDLSVYWYQQSLDQGLQFLIQYYNGEERAKGNILERFSAQQFPDLHSELNLSSLELGDSALYFCASSVGAGETYEQYFGPGTRLTVT.

This chain connects TRBV19 to TRBJ1-4, with D unclear. The V gene's germline CDR1 is LNHDA and CDR2 SQIVND (reference sequence). This CDR3 has 14 amino acids. Trimming removed 6 bases from V and 7 bases from J, with 15 bases in between. For the CDR3, the DNA is TGTGCCAGTAGGTCCGCCGGTAATAGTGAAAAACTGTTTTTT. It encodes CASRSAGNSEKLFF. The full variable domain, in which reference TRBV19 and TRBJ1-4 provide the parts outside the CDR3, is DGGITQSPKYLFRKEGQNVTLSCEQNLNHDAMYWYRQDPGQGLRLIYYSQIVNDFQKGDIAEGYSVSREKKESFPLTVTSAQKNPTAFYLCASRSAGNSEKLFFGSGTQLSVL.

The chain combines TRBV7-9 with TRBJ2-2; TRBD1 matches 10 bases. CDR1 is SEHNR and CDR2 is FQNEAQ in the germline V gene (reference sequence). The V segment lost 4 bases and the J segment 2 bases; nucleotides outside the gene matches: 10. CDR3 length: 18 residues. The CDR3 DNA reads TGTGCCAGCAGCTGGAGCCCCGGGACAGGGGCAAACACCGGGGAGCTGTTTTTT. Translating gives CASSWSPGTGANTGELFF.

The rearrangement joins TRBV7-2 to TRBJ2-7, with D unresolved. Trimming shortened V by 3 bases and J by 0 bases, and 9 bases separated the two germline ends. The germline gives CDR1 SGHTA, CDR2 FQGNSA. This CDR3 has 14 amino acids. CDR3 residues: CASSFVSFSYEQYF. As DNA, the CDR3 is TGTGCCAGCAGCTTCGTATCCTTCTCCTACGAGCAGTACTTC.

This clone has a single count. This chain links TRBV9 with TRBJ2-1; no clear D. The V gene lost 0 bases and the J gene lost 6 bases, with 4 bases spanning the gap. Looked up from germline, CDR1 is SGDLS and CDR2 is YYNGEE. The CDR3 has 12 residues. In nucleotides, the CDR3 is TGTGCCAGCAGCGTAGAGCGCAATGAGCAGTTCTTC. This translates into CASSVERNEQFF.

The chain recombines TRBV10-3 with TRBJ2-7; 15 nucleotides align to TRBD2. The length of the CDR3 is 19 residues. Looked up from germline, CDR1 is ENHRY and CDR2 is SYGVKD. J was trimmed by 5 bases and V by 6 bases; bases with no gene match: 17. In DNA form, the CDR3 reads TGTGCCATCAGGGACGGGGGACTAGCGGGGGGACCTGTTTTGAACGAGCAGTACTTC. As protein: CAIRDGGLAGGPVLNEQYF.

This chain links TRBV5-6 with TRBJ1-1, with D unresolved. Per germline, CDR1 SGHDT and CDR2 YYEEEE. This CDR3 has 15 residues. V gave up 1 base and J gave up 1 base, with 11 bases separating them. The chain's CDR3 is CASSLYYGSNTEAFF. CDR3 nucleotides: TGTGCCAGCAGCTTGTACTACGGCTCGAACACTGAAGCTTTCTTT. Looking up the rest from reference TRBV5-6 and TRBJ1-1 gives the full variable domain: DAGVTQSPTHLIKTRGQQVTLRCSPKSGHDTVSWYQQALGQGPQFIFQYYEEEERQRGNFPDRFSGHQFPNYSSELNVNALLLGDSALYLCASSLYYGSNTEAFFGQGTRLTVV.

In its sample, this clone was seen once. The gene calls are TRBV9 and TRBJ1-2, with D tentatively TRBD1 (5 bases). V gave up 0 bases and J gave up 8 bases, with 17 bases separating them. The CDR3 loop spans 15 amino acids. The germline V gene encodes CDR1 SGDLS and CDR2 YYNGEE. DNA for the CDR3: TGTGCCAGCAGCGTAGACGGTGGGGCCAGAAGGGGCTACACCTTC. Translating it yields CASSVDGGARRGYTF.

The J gene is TRBJ1-6, the V gene TRBV11-2; TRBD1 matches at 7 bases. Germline assignment: CDR1 SGHAT and CDR2 FQNNGV. The V gene end was trimmed by 5 bases and the J gene end by 11 bases; junction bases not matched to a gene: 9. The CDR3 contains 14 residues. The CDR3 spells CASSRNQGGAPLHF. CDR3 DNA: TGTGCCAGCAGCCGAAACCAGGGGGGTGCACCCCTCCACTTT.

This clone was seen once. The CDR3, as DNA: TGTGCCACAATGGGGAGGGGACAGGCGAACACCGGGGAGCTGTTTTTT. It translates to CATMGRGQANTGELFF. The genes are TRBV10-3 and TRBJ2-2; D might be TRBD1 (8 bases). The germline CDR1 and CDR2 sequences are ENHRY and SYGVKD. This CDR3 contains 16 residues. V was clipped by 10 bases and J by 0 bases, with 18 bases between them.

The chain combines TRBV6-5 with TRBJ1-5; D not certain. This CDR3 contains 13 residues. Between the trimmed V and J ends, which lost 8 bases and 6 bases, there was a span of 14 bases. CDR1 and CDR2 from the germline V gene are MNHEY and SVGAGI. The DNA of the CDR3 is TGTGCCAGCTATTCCCGTGAGGGTCAGCCCCAGCATTTT. This gives the protein CASYSREGQPQHF.

The chain employs TRBV5-8 and TRBJ1-2; 9 bases agree with TRBD1. The V gene's germline CDR1 is SGHTS and CDR2 YDEGEE. CDR3 length: 14 residues. The junction had 6 bases not matched to a gene; V was cut back by 2 bases and J by 7 bases. CDR3 sequence: CASSFPDRGFGYTF. CDR3 nucleotides: TGTGCCAGCAGCTTCCCGGACAGGGGCTTTGGCTACACCTTC.

This clone was seen only once. V usage is TRBV5-1 and J usage is TRBJ1-2; 10 bases are shared with TRBD1. The CDR3 loop spans 19 amino acids. CDR1 SGHRS and CDR2 YFSETQ come from the germline V gene. After removal of 1 base from V and 4 bases from J, the junction contained 16 bases not matched to a gene. CDR3 nucleotides: TGCGCCAGCAGCTTGTCGTCAGGGGACAGGGGAGGTTTGGCCTATGGCTACACCTTC. Its translation is CASSLSSGDRGGLAYGYTF.

The chain links TRBV5-4 to TRBJ2-7; weak D call: TRBD2 (6 bases). CDR1 and CDR2 (germline): SGHNT, YYREEE (reference sequence). Trimming took 2 bases from V and 0 from J, leaving 12 bases between them. CDR3 length equals 15 residues. The CDR3 region is CASSFVRGSSYEQYF. In DNA form, the CDR3 reads TGTGCCAGCAGCTTTGTGCGGGGTAGCTCCTACGAGCAGTACTTC.

The chain links TRBV21-1 to TRBJ1-5. TRBV21-1 constitutes a pseudogene. This CDR3 region has 14 residues. The DNA for the CDR3 is TGTGCCAGCAGCAATGAGGTAAGCAATCAGCCCCAGCATTTT. Its protein is CASSNEVSNQPQHF.

The rearrangement joins TRBV11-1 to TRBJ2-7; TRBD1 might be the D (5 bases). V was cut by 1 base and J by 3 bases, with 16 bases left in between. The CDR3 contains 16 residues. Germline lookup yields CDR1 SGHAT and CDR2 FQDESV (reference sequence). This CDR3 reads CASSLGFGAAFYEQYF. The CDR3 DNA is TGTGCCAGCAGCTTAGGGTTTGGGGCGGCTTTCTACGAGCAGTACTTC.

The chain couples TRBV9 to TRBJ2-1, with 7 bases lining up with TRBD2. V shed 4 bases, J shed 1 base, and the junction held 5 bases outside the gene matches. The CDR3 totals 15 residues. CDR1 is SGDLS and CDR2 is YYNGEE in the germline V gene. CDR3 DNA: TGTGCCAGCAGCCCTGGGGGGGGGTCCTACAATGAGCAGTTCTTC. Its protein is CASSPGGGSYNEQFF. Based on the CDR3 plus reference TRBV9 and TRBJ2-1, the full variable domain is DSGVTQTPKHLITATGQRVTLRCSPRSGDLSVYWYQQSLDQGLQFLIQYYNGEERAKGNILERFSAQQFPDLHSELNLSSLELGDSALYFCASSPGGGSYNEQFFGPGTRLTVL.

The sample holds a few counts of this clone. J is TRBJ1-5 and V is TRBV6-6; a weak D match, TRBD1 (5 bases). V shed 7 bases and J shed 6 bases, with 22 bases lying between them. Germline CDR1 and CDR2: MNHNY and SVGAGI (reference sequence). The CDR3 spans 16 residues. CDR3 coding DNA: TGTGCCAGCACCCCCGCTTTCGGGCAGGGAAGTCAGCCCCAGCATTTT. Its protein is CASTPAFGQGSQPQHF.

The gene calls are TRBV19 and TRBJ2-1; D might be TRBD1 (5 bases). The ends were cut back, 10 bases at V and 3 bases at J, with 19 bases in the middle. This CDR3 has 15 residues. Germline lookup yields CDR1 LNHDA and CDR2 SQIVND (reference sequence). The CDR3 coding sequence is TGTGCCACCATTCACAGGAGTACTAACTACAATGAGCAGTTCTTC. It yields the protein CATIHRSTNYNEQFF.